The 29 T cell receptor beta chains given below trace back to one sample, sequenced in a study of blood T cell repertoires in COVID-19. Sequenced by immunoSEQ multiplex PCR; TCRdb stores in-frame clones only, minus some. The sample yields about 350,000 clones, 70% to 90% seen once. What was sequenced was peripheral blood. These receptors were collected from a woman aged 55-69 years with COVID-19, enrolled during active disease.

The CDR3 bases are TGCGCCAGCAGCCAAGAGAGGCAGAACACCGGGGAGCTGTTTTTT. Amino acids: CASSQERQNTGELFF. This chain joins TRBV4-1 and TRBJ2-2; no firm D call. Germline assignment: CDR1 MGHRA and CDR2 YSYEKL. The CDR3 extends over 15 amino acids. V was pared by 0 bases and J by 1 base, with 6 bases between.

This chain links TRBV27 with TRBJ1-2; D might be TRBD1 (6 bases). With 5 bases removed from V and 5 bases from J, the gap between germline ends came to 15 bases. CDR1 is MNHEY and CDR2 is SMNVEV in the germline V gene (reference sequence). The CDR3 runs 14 residues. CDR3 sequence (DNA): TGTGCCAGCAGTCCTACAGGGTACGGGTATGGCTACACCTTC. Translation: CASSPTGYGYGYTF.

V is TRBV5-4 and J is TRBJ2-2, with 12 bases matching TRBD2. The germline V gene encodes CDR1 SGHNT and CDR2 YYREEE (reference sequence). The length of the CDR3 is 16 residues. V lost 4 bases, J lost 6 bases, and 7 bases stayed unmatched. Here the CDR3 DNA reads TGTGCCAGCAGCGAGGGACTAGCGGGTGGGGCCGGGGAGCTGTTTTTT. Encoded protein: CASSEGLAGGAGELFF.

The chain links TRBV6-2 or TRBV6-3 to TRBJ2-7; the D is unclear. V lost 3 bases and J lost 4, with 10 bases in between. There are 13 residues in the CDR3. Per the germline V gene, CDR1 is MNHEY and CDR2 is SVGEGT. The CDR3 is CASSYSYPYEQYF. The CDR3 nucleotides read TGTGCCAGCAGTTATTCCTACCCTTACGAGCAGTACTTC.

This chain connects TRBV7-2 to TRBJ1-2, with unresolved D. V was cut by 1 base and J by 7 bases, with 10 bases left in between. The CDR3 length is 13 residues. The V gene's germline CDR1 is SGHTA and CDR2 FQGNSA. The CDR3 DNA reads TGTGCCAGCAGCTTAGGAGGGTTGAGTGGCTACACCTTC. Its protein is CASSLGGLSGYTF.

Notes on this clone: Germline and junction disagree at one end, which may indicate a read error. This sequence joins TRBV29-1 and TRBJ2-7; 7 positions match TRBD1. Germline values: CDR1 SQVTM, CDR2 ANQGSEA. The CDR3 runs to 13 residues. The CDR3 reads CSVGESSRDSQNF. CDR3 DNA sequence: TGCAGCGTGGGGGAGAGTTCTCGGGACAGCCAAAACTTC.

This chain joins TRBV7-8 and TRBJ2-5; D unresolved. The CDR3 has 16 residues. Looked up from germline, CDR1 is SGHVS and CDR2 is FQNEAQ. V was trimmed by 1 base and J by 1 base, leaving 13 bases between them. CDR3 sequence: CASSLGLGVPQETQYF. The CDR3, as DNA: TGTGCCAGCAGCTTAGGGCTGGGCGTCCCCCAAGAGACCCAGTACTTC.

This clone occurred once. V is TRBV19 and J is TRBJ2-7; tentative D call: TRBD2 (5 bases). The V and J ends lost 5 bases and 1 base respectively, with 12 bases between them. CDR1 is LNHDA and CDR2 is SQIVND in the germline V gene (reference sequence). The length of the CDR3 is 14 residues. The chain's CDR3 is CASSEGITSYEQYF. In nucleotides, the CDR3 is TGTGCCAGTAGTGAGGGCATAACATCCTACGAGCAGTACTTC.

J is TRBJ1-3 and V is TRBV4-1; possible D gene TRBD1, 6 bases. The germline V gene has CDR1 MGHRA and CDR2 YSYEKL. The ends were cut back, 4 bases at V and 7 bases at J, with 17 bases in the middle. This CDR3 contains 15 residues. CDR3 in amino acids: CASSPLQGDWNTIYF. As DNA, the CDR3 is TGCGCCAGCAGCCCTTTACAGGGAGATTGGAACACCATATATTTT.

The CDR3 region has the DNA TGCGCCAGCAGCCAAGAGCCTCGCGGGGGCCGAGGGGACTATGGCTACACCTTC. Translated, it gives CASSQEPRGGRGDYGYTF. The chain links TRBV4-3 to TRBJ1-2; D may be TRBD1 (6 bases). The CDR3 has 18 residues. CDR1 is LGHNA and CDR2 is YSLEER in the germline V gene. The V gene lost 0 bases and the J gene lost 3 bases, with 20 bases spanning the gap.

This clone was detected only once. This specimen includes other DNA sequences encoding the same CDR3. V gene TRBV5-1 combines with J gene TRBJ2-7, with TRBD2 as a possible D gene (5 bases). Germline V lookup: CDR1 SGHRS, CDR2 YFSETQ. The CDR3 loop spans 14 amino acids. Between the trimmed V and J ends, which lost 0 bases and 3 bases, there was a span of 10 bases. The CDR3 nucleotides read TGCGCCAGCAGCTTGGGGGGAGATAGCTACGAGCAGTACTTC. Translating gives CASSLGGDSYEQYF.

This chain uses TRBV11-2 with TRBJ2-5; D gene ambiguous. CDR1 and CDR2 (germline): SGHAT, FQNNGV. The length of the CDR3 is 12 residues. V was trimmed by 4 bases and J by 5 bases, leaving 8 bases between them. This CDR3 is CASSSGPETQYF. The CDR3, as DNA: TGTGCCAGCAGCTCGGGTCCCGAGACCCAGTACTTC.

The CDR3 DNA sequence: TGTGCCAGCAGCTTAAGAGCGGGGGGGCGCGATGAGCAGTTCTTC. It specifies CASSLRAGGRDEQFF. This chain joins TRBV7-3 and TRBJ2-1; 10 bases fit TRBD2. The CDR3 sequence is 15 residues long. J lost 8 bases, V lost 1 base, and 5 bases had no gene match. From germline, CDR1 is SGHTA and CDR2 FQGTGA. Using reference TRBV7-3 and TRBJ2-1 for the parts outside the CDR3, the full variable domain is GAGVSQTPSNKVTEKGKYVELRCDPISGHTALYWYRQSLGQGPEFLIYFQGTGAADDSGLPNDRFFAVRPEGSVSTLKIQRTERGDSAVYLCASSLRAGGRDEQFFGPGTRLTVL.

The J gene is TRBJ2-1, the V gene TRBV5-5; 7 nucleotides line up with TRBD1. After removal of 4 bases from V and 4 bases from J, the junction contained 5 bases not matched to a gene. Germline values: CDR1 SGHKS, CDR2 YYEKEE (reference sequence). The CDR3 extends over 14 amino acids. The CDR3 is CASSPGTVYNEQFF. The CDR3 region has the DNA TGTGCCAGCAGCCCCGGGACAGTTTACAATGAGCAGTTCTTC.

The chain has TRBV5-8 and TRBJ1-1, with 8 bases lining up with TRBD1. V gave up 4 bases and J gave up 1 base; unmatched junction bases: 9. CDR1 and CDR2 (germline): SGHTS, YDEGEE. The CDR3 is made up of 16 amino acids. The CDR3 loop is CASSVYRGFENTEAFF. The CDR3 DNA is TGTGCCAGCAGCGTTTACAGGGGGTTCGAGAACACTGAAGCTTTCTTT.

The V and J genes are TRBV7-8 and TRBJ1-4, with D possibly matching TRBD1 (5 bases). CDR3 length: 13 amino acids. Trimming removed 6 bases at V and 3 bases at J, with 8 bases between. CDR1 and CDR2 (germline): SGHVS, FQNEAQ. The DNA of the CDR3 is TGTGCCAGCAGGAGACAGTCTAATGAAAAACTGTTTTTT. Translation: CASRRQSNEKLFF.

This clone has just one count. The chain employs TRBV9 and TRBJ1-2; 7 bases are a match to TRBD1. There are 14 residues in the CDR3. With 3 bases clipped from V and 4 bases from J, the junction kept 6 bases outside the gene matches. Germline V gene lookup returns CDR1 SGDLS and CDR2 YYNGEE. The CDR3 nucleotides read TGTGCCAGCAGCGAAGCCGGGACAGCCTATGGCTACACCTTC. The encoded protein is CASSEAGTAYGYTF.

The chain joins TRBV5-1 to TRBJ2-7, with 8 bases lining up with TRBD1. The CDR3 covers 15 residues. The germline CDR1 and CDR2 sequences are SGHRS and YFSETQ. The ends lost 0 bases at V and 2 bases at J; junction bases unmatched: 4. In nucleotides, the CDR3 is TGCGCCAGCAGCTTGGGGACAGGGCGCCCCTACGAGCAGTACTTC. Its translation is CASSLGTGRPYEQYF.

The chain links TRBV5-4 to TRBJ2-1; 8 bases match TRBD2. The CDR3 totals 14 residues. Trimming at V came to 3 bases and at J to 2 bases, leaving 1 base not matched to a gene. Germline CDR1 and CDR2: SGHNT and YYREEE (reference sequence). The CDR3, as DNA: TGTGCCAGCAGCTCACTAGCGGCCTACAATGAGCAGTTCTTC. As protein: CASSSLAAYNEQFF.

The chain carries TRBV7-2 and TRBJ2-5, with 7 positions matching TRBD2. The germline gives CDR1 SGHTA, CDR2 FQGNSA. The junction had 9 bases not matched to a gene; V was cut back by 2 bases and J by 3 bases. The CDR3 has 16 amino acids. In DNA, the CDR3 is TGTGCCAGCAGCTTATCGAGAGGTGGGGGGGAAGAGACCCAGTACTTC. It translates to CASSLSRGGGEETQYF.

The chain uses TRBV7-9 and TRBJ2-3; TRBD2 aligns across 12 bases. V lost 4 bases and J lost 5; bases outside the gene matches: 7. The CDR3 runs 16 residues. Germline V lookup: CDR1 SEHNR, CDR2 FQNEAQ (reference sequence). The CDR3 DNA is TGTGCCAGCAGCTCTAGCGGGGGGGAGACGGGAGATACGCAGTATTTT. This encodes CASSSSGGETGDTQYF.

This clone appeared many times. The chain carries TRBV11-2 and TRBJ1-2, with TRBD1 matching 7 bases. The V gene end was trimmed by 0 bases and the J gene end by 7 bases; junction bases not matched to a gene: 14. Germline values: CDR1 SGHAT, CDR2 FQNNGV. The CDR3 loop spans 17 amino acids. The DNA for the CDR3 is TGTGCCAGCAGCTTAGAACTTGGGACAGTGGGCACTGGTGGCTACACCTTC. Protein product: CASSLELGTVGTGGYTF.

The chain is built from TRBV6-5 and TRBJ1-1, with TRBD1 matching 7 bases. This CDR3 contains 14 residues. Losses at the gene ends were 4 bases for V and 3 bases for J; bases not matched to a gene: 5. Germline V gives CDR1 MNHEY, CDR2 SVGAGI. CDR3 bases: TGTGCCAGCAGTTTAACAGGGGAGTACACTGAAGCTTTCTTT. This gives the protein CASSLTGEYTEAFF.

The gene calls are TRBV10-1 and TRBJ2-5; 7 bases line up with TRBD1. CDR1 is WNHNN and CDR2 is SYGVQD in the germline V gene (reference sequence). CDR3 length: 16 amino acids. V dropped 4 bases and J dropped 3; count of bases not matched to a gene: 11. CDR3 sequence: CASSVKGQGDEETQYF. For the CDR3, the DNA is TGCGCCAGCAGTGTTAAGGGGCAGGGGGATGAAGAGACCCAGTACTTC.

The rearrangement uses TRBV12-3 or TRBV12-4 and TRBJ1-2; perhaps TRBD1 as D (5 bases). Deletions cut 4 bases from V and 8 bases from J, with 11 bases between. This CDR3 spans 12 amino acids. CDR3 amino acids: CASSWTLVGYTF. The CDR3 DNA follows: TGTGCCAGCAGTTGGACACTTGTGGGCTACACCTTC.

The J gene is TRBJ1-2, the V gene TRBV29-1, with 8 nucleotides matching TRBD1. The CDR3 has 12 amino acids. The J segment lost 5 bases and the V segment lost 2 bases, leaving 1 base of the junction unmatched. Per germline, CDR1 SQVTM and CDR2 ANQGSEA. CDR3 nucleotides: TGCAGCGTTGAAAGACAGGGGTATGGCTACACCTTC. This gives the protein CSVERQGYGYTF.

V usage is TRBV29-1 and J usage is TRBJ1-2; TRBD1 matches 7 bases. The CDR3 length is 11 residues. Germline V CDR1 and CDR2: SQVTM, ANQGSEA. V gave up 4 bases and J gave up 6 bases; unmatched junction bases: 2. The CDR3 loop reads CSVADRDGYTF. CDR3 coding DNA: TGCAGCGTTGCCGACAGGGATGGCTACACCTTC.

The V gene is TRBV27, the J gene TRBJ1-5, with 7 bases identical to TRBD1. V was pared by 4 bases and J by 2 bases, with 2 bases of the junction left unmatched. Germline V gene sequence: CDR1 MNHEY, CDR2 SMNVEV (reference sequence). CDR3 length equals 14 residues. The DNA of the CDR3 is TGTGCCAGCAGTTCAACAGGGGGCAATCAGCCCCAGCATTTT. It codes for CASSSTGGNQPQHF.

V usage is TRBV19 and J usage is TRBJ1-4; D unresolved. Germline V CDR1 and CDR2: LNHDA, SQIVND (reference sequence). This CDR3 region has 12 residues. V was shortened by 3 bases and J by 8 bases, with 7 bases between the two germline ends. The CDR3 nucleotides read TGTGCCAGTAGTATGCAGAGGGAAAAACTGTTTTTT. Amino acids: CASSMQREKLFF. Based on the CDR3 plus reference TRBV19 and TRBJ1-4, the full variable domain is DGGITQSPKYLFRKEGQNVTLSCEQNLNHDAMYWYRQDPGQGLRLIYYSQIVNDFQKGDIAEGYSVSREKKESFPLTVTSAQKNPTAFYLCASSMQREKLFFGSGTQLSVL.